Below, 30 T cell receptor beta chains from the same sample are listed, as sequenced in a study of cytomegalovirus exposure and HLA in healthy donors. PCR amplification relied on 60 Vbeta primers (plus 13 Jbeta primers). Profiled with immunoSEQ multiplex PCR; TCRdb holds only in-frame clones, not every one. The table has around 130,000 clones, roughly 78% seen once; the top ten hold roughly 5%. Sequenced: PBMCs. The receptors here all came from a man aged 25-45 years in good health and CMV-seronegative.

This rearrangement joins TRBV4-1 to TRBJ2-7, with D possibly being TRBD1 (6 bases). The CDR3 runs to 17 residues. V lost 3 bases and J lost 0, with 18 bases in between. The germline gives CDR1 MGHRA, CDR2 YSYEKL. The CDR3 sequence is CASSQMGHRPSSYEQYF. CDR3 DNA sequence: TGCGCCAGCAGCCAGATGGGACATCGTCCGAGCTCCTACGAGCAGTACTTC.

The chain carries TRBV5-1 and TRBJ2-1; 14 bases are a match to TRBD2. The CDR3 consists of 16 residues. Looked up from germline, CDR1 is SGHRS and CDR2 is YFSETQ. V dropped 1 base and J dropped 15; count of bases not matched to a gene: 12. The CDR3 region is CASSLTGLAGDRGPFF. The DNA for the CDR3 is TGCGCCAGCAGCTTGACGGGACTAGCGGGAGACCGAGGACCGTTCTTC.

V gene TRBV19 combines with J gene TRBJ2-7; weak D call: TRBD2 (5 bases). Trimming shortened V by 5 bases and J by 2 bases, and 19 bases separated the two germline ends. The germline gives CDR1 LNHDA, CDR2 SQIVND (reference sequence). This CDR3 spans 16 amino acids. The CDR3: CASSARPTPRAYEQYF. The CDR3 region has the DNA TGTGCCAGTAGTGCTCGACCGACACCGAGGGCCTACGAGCAGTACTTC.

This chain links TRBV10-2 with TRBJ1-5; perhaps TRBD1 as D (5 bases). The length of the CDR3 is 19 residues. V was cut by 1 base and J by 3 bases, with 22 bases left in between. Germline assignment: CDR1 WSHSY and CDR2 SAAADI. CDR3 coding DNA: TGCGCCAGCAGTGAGTTCCCCGACAGCTATAGCATTGACAATCAGCCCCAGCATTTT. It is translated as CASSEFPDSYSIDNQPQHF.

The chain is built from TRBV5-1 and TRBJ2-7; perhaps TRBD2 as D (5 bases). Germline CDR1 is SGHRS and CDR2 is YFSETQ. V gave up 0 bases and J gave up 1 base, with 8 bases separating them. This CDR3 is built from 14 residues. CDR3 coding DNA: TGCGCCAGCAGCTTGGCCGGCGGGTCCTACGAGCAGTACTTC. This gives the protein CASSLAGGSYEQYF.

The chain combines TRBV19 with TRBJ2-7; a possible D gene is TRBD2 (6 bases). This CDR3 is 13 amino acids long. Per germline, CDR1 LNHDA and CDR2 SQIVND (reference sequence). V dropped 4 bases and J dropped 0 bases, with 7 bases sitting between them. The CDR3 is CASSTSDSYEQYF. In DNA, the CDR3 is TGTGCCAGTAGTACTAGCGACTCCTACGAGCAGTACTTC. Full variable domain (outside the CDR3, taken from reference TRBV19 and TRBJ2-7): DGGITQSPKYLFRKEGQNVTLSCEQNLNHDAMYWYRQDPGQGLRLIYYSQIVNDFQKGDIAEGYSVSREKKESFPLTVTSAQKNPTAFYLCASSTSDSYEQYFGPGTRLTVT.

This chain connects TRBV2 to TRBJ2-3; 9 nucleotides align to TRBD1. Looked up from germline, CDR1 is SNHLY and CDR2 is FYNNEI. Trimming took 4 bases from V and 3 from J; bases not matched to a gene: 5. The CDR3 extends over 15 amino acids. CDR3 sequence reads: CASSGGTGQTDTQYF. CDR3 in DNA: TGTGCCAGCAGTGGGGGGACAGGGCAAACAGATACGCAGTATTTT.

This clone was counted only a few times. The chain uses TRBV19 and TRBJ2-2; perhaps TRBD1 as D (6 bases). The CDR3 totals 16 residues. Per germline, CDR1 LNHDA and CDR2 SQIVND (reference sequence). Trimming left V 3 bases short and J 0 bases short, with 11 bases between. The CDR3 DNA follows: TGTGCCAGTAGTATCAGGGGAGAACCGAACACCGGGGAGCTGTTTTTT. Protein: CASSIRGEPNTGELFF.

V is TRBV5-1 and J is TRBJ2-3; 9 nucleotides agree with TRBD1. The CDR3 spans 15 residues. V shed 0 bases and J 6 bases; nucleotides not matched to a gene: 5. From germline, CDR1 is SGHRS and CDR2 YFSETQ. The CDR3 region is CASSLGQGDGDTQYF. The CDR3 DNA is TGCGCCAGCAGCTTGGGACAGGGGGACGGGGATACGCAGTATTTT.

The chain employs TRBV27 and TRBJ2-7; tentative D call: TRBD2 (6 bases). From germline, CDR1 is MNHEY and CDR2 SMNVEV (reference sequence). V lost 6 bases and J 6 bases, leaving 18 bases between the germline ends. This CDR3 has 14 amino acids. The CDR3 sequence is CASSLVGGISEQYF. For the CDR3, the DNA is TGTGCCAGCAGCCTTGTTGGAGGGATCTCCGAGCAGTACTTC.

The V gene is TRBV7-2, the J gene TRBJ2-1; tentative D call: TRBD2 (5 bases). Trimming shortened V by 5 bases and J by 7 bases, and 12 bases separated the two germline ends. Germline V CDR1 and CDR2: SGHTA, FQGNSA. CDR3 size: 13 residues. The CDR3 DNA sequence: TGTGCCAGCAGCATCGCTGAGCGGAATGAGCAGTTCTTC. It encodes CASSIAERNEQFF.

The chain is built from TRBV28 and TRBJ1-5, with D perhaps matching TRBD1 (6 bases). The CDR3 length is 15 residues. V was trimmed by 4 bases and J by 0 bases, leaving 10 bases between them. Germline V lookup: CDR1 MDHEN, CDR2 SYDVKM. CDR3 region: CASSYPGDSNQPQHF. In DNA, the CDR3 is TGTGCCAGCAGTTATCCAGGGGATAGCAATCAGCCCCAGCATTTT. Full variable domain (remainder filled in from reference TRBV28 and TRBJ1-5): DVKVTQSSRYLVKRTGEKVFLECVQDMDHENMFWYRQDPGLGLRLIYFSYDVKMKEKGDIPEGYSVSREKKERFSLILESASTNQTSMYLCASSYPGDSNQPQHFGDGTRLSIL.

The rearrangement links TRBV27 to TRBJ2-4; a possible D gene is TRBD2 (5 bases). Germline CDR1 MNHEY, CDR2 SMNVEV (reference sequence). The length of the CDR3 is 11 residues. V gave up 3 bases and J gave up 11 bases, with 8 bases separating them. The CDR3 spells CASSLGSVQYF. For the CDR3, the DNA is TGTGCCAGCAGTTTGGGGAGCGTTCAGTACTTC.

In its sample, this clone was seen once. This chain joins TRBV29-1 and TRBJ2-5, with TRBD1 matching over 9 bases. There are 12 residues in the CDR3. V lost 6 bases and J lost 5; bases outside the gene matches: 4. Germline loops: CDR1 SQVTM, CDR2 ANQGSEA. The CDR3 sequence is CSVGQGAETQYF. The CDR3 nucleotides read TGCAGCGTGGGACAGGGCGCGGAGACCCAGTACTTC.

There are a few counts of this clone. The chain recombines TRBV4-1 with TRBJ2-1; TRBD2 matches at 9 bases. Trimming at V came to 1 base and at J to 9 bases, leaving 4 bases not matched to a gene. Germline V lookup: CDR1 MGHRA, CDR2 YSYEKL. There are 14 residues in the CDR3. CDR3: CASSQGGRATEQFF. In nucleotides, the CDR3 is TGCGCCAGCAGCCAAGGCGGGAGGGCCACTGAGCAGTTCTTC.

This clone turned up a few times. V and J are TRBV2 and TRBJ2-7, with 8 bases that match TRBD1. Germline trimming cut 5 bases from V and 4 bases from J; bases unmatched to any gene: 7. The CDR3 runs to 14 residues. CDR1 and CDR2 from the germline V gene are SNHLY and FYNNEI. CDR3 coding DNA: TGTGCCAGCAGTTGGGCAGGGGGCGCGTACGAGCAGTACTTC. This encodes CASSWAGGAYEQYF.

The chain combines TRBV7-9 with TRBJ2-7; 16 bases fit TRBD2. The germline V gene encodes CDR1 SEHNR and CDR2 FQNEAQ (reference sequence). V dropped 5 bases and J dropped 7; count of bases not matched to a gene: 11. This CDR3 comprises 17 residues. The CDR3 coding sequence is TGTGCCAGCAGCACAGGGACTAGCGGGAGGGCCGGTTGGGAGCAGTACTTC. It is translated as CASSTGTSGRAGWEQYF.

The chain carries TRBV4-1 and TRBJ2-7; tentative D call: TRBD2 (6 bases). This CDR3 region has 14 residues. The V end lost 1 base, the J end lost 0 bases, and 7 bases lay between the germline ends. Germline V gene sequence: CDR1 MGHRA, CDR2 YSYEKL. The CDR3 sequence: CASSQGGDSYEQYF. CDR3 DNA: TGCGCCAGCAGCCAAGGGGGGGACTCCTACGAGCAGTACTTC.

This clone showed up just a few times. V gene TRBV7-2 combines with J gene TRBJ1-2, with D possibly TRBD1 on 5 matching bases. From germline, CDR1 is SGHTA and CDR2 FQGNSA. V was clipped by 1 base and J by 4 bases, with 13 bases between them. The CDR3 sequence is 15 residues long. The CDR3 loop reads CASSLGAREGYGYTF. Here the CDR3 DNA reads TGTGCCAGCAGCTTAGGCGCCAGGGAAGGCTATGGCTACACCTTC.

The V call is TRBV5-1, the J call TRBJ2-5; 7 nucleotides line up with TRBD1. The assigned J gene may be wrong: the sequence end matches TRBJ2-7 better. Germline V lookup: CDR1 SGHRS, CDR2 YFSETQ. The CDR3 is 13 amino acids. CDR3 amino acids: CASSLGQVYEQYF. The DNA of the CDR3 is TGCGCCAGCAGCTTAGGACAGGTCTACGAGCAGTACTTC.

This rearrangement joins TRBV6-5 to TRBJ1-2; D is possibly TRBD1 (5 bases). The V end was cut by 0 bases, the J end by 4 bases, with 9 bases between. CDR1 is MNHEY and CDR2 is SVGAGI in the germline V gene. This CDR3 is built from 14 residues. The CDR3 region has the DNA TGTGCCAGCAGTTACTCGATAGGGGCCTATGGCTACACCTTC. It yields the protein CASSYSIGAYGYTF.

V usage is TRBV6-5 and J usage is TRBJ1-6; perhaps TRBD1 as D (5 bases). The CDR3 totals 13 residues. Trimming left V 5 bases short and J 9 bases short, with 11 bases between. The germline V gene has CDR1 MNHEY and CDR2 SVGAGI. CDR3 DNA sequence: TGTGCCAGCAGTGAGACCGGGGGTTCACCCCTCCACTTT. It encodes CASSETGGSPLHF.

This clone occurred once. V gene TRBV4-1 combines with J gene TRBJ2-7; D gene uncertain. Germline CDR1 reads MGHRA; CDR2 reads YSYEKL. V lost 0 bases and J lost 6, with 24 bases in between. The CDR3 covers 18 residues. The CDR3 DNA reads TGCGCCAGCAGCCAAGATCTTTTAATGGGCAGCCCTGGGTTCGAGCAGTACTTC. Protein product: CASSQDLLMGSPGFEQYF.

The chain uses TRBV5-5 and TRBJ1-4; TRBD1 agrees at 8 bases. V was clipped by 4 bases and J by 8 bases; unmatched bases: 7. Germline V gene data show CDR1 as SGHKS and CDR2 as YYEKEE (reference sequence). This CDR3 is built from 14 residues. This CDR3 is CASSQGQGDEKLFF. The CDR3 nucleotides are TGTGCCAGCAGCCAAGGACAGGGTGACGAAAAACTGTTTTTT.

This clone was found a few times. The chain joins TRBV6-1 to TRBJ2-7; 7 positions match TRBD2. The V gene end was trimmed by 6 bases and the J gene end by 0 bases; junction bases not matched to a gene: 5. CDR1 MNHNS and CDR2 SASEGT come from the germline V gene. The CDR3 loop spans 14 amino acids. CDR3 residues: CASSAGVGSYEQYF. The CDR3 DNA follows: TGTGCCAGCAGCGCGGGAGTGGGCTCCTACGAGCAGTACTTC.

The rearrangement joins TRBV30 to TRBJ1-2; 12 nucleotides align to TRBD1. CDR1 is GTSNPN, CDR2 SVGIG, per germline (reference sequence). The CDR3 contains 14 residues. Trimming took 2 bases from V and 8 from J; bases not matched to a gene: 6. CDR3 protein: CAWSNRDRGLGYTF. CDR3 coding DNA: TGTGCCTGGAGTAACCGGGACAGGGGGCTCGGCTACACCTTC.

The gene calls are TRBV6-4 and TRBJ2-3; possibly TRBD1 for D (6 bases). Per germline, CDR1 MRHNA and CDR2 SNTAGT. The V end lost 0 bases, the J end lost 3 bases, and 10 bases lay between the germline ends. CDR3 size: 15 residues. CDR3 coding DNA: TGTGCCAGCAGTGACTCGAAGGGGGATACAGATACGCAGTATTTT. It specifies CASSDSKGDTDTQYF.

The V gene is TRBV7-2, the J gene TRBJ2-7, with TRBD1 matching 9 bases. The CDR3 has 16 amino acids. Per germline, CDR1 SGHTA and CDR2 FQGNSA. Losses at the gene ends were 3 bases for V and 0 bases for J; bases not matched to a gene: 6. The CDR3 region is CASSFRGTGTSYEQYF. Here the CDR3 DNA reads TGTGCCAGCAGCTTCCGCGGGACAGGGACCTCCTACGAGCAGTACTTC.

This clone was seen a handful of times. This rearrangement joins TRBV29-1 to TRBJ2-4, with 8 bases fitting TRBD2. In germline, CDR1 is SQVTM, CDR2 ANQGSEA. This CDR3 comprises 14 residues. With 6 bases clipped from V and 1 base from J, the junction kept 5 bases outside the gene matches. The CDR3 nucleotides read TGCAGCGTAATAGCGGGGACCGCCAAAAACATTCAGTACTTC. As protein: CSVIAGTAKNIQYF.

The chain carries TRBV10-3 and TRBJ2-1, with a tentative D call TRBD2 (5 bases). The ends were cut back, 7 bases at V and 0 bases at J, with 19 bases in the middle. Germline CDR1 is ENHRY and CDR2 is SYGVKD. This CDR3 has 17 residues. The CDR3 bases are TGTGCCATCAACCCGGGCCCCCGAGGGAGCTCCTACAATGAGCAGTTCTTC. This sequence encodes CAINPGPRGSSYNEQFF.